The 21 T cell receptor beta chains in this list originate from one sample, sequenced in a study of T cell responses to AZD1222 COVID-19 vaccine. TCRdb's table, derived via immunoSEQ multiplex PCR, lists solely in-frame clones and lacks some. The sample has 140,000 or so clones, 92% seen once; the top ten hold approximately 2.1%. The sample consisted of peripheral blood, taken on day 0 of AZD1222 vaccination. The source is an adult in good health.

The rearrangement joins TRBV19 to TRBJ2-5, with 8 bases identical to TRBD2. The CDR3 spans 15 residues. V shed 3 bases and J 9 bases; nucleotides not matched to a gene: 12. Germline CDR1 is LNHDA and CDR2 is SQIVND (reference sequence). The CDR3 DNA reads as TGTGCCAGTAGTATTCGGGCTAGCGGGCTCATGGCCCAGTACTTC. Its translation: CASSIRASGLMAQYF.

This sequence joins TRBV7-2 and TRBJ1-2, with 8 bases fitting TRBD1. V lost 8 bases, J lost 4 bases, and 6 bases stayed unmatched. There are 13 residues in the CDR3. Germline V gives CDR1 SGHTA, CDR2 FQGNSA. The DNA of the CDR3 is TGTGCCAGCGCTCAGGGGGCCCGCTATGGCTACACCTTC. It codes for CASAQGARYGYTF.

In this sample, this clone turned up once. This chain links TRBV6-1 with TRBJ2-3; perhaps D is TRBD1 or TRBD2 (5 bases each). Trimming cost V 5 bases and J 6 bases, with 18 bases left between them. Germline V CDR1 and CDR2: MNHNS, SASEGT. The CDR3 consists of 15 residues. CDR3 protein: CASSSPTPGTDTQYF. The CDR3 DNA follows: TGTGCCAGCAGTTCCCCAACCCCAGGGACGGATACGCAGTATTTT.

CDR3: CASSAAGTGSNPGELFF. The DNA of the CDR3 is TGTGCCAGCAGCGCCGCCGGTACAGGGAGCAATCCCGGGGAGCTGTTTTTT. The V call is TRBV9, the J call TRBJ2-2; tentatively, D is TRBD1 (6 bases). The CDR3 runs 17 residues. V was pared by 3 bases and J by 6 bases, with 21 bases between. CDR1 is SGDLS, CDR2 YYNGEE, per germline.

The chain joins TRBV5-5 to TRBJ2-7, with D maybe TRBD1 (5 bases). Germline CDR1 reads SGHKS; CDR2 reads YYEKEE (reference sequence). This CDR3 has 15 amino acids. With 0 bases removed from V and 3 bases from J, the gap between germline ends came to 13 bases. The CDR3 sequence: CASSLEVDRYYEQYF. As DNA, the CDR3 is TGTGCCAGCAGCTTGGAGGTTGACAGATACTACGAGCAGTACTTC.

By its share, this clone is medium-sized. The V and J genes are TRBV6-4 and TRBJ2-1; D might be TRBD1 (5 bases). V was cut by 6 bases and J by 6 bases, with 15 bases left in between. CDR3 size: 14 residues. Germline V gene sequence: CDR1 MRHNA, CDR2 SNTAGT. CDR3 sequence: CASSPGDSSNEQFF. DNA of the CDR3: TGTGCCAGCAGCCCGGGTGACAGTAGCAATGAGCAGTTCTTC.

V usage is TRBV11-2 and J usage is TRBJ2-5; D remains unclear. CDR1 is SGHAT, CDR2 FQNNGV, per germline. The V end was cut by 1 base, the J end by 1 base, with 13 bases between. This CDR3 comprises 16 residues. Here the CDR3 reads CASSLVLPGGQETQYF. The CDR3 nucleotides read TGTGCCAGCAGCTTAGTCCTCCCTGGTGGCCAAGAGACCCAGTACTTC.

The V call is TRBV27, the J call TRBJ1-2, with 9 bases fitting TRBD1. Looked up from germline, CDR1 is MNHEY and CDR2 is SMNVEV (reference sequence). CDR3 size: 15 residues. With V trimmed by 6 bases and J by 8 bases, 13 bases remained unmatched. CDR3 coding DNA: TGTGCCAGCAGCCGCGCGGGACAGGGAGTGGAAGGCTACACCTTC. This gives the protein CASSRAGQGVEGYTF.

This clone was observed once. The rearrangement joins TRBV11-2 to TRBJ2-3; D not resolved. This CDR3 is 13 amino acids long. CDR1 and CDR2 from the germline V gene are SGHAT and FQNNGV. The V gene lost 2 bases and the J gene lost 2 bases, with 5 bases spanning the gap. The CDR3 loop reads CASSLLVTDTQYF. DNA of the CDR3: TGTGCCAGCAGCTTACTAGTCACAGATACGCAGTATTTT.

The genes are TRBV28 and TRBJ2-3, with a weak D call TRBD2 (6 bases). This CDR3 region has 14 residues. V lost 2 bases and J 1 base, leaving 7 bases between the germline ends. Germline CDR1 MDHEN, CDR2 SYDVKM. The CDR3 spells CASSLAGRTDTQYF. The CDR3 nucleotides read TGTGCCAGCAGTTTAGCGGGGCGCACAGATACGCAGTATTTT.

CDR3 sequence: CASGRGPYNEQFF. The CDR3 nucleotides read TGCGCCAGCGGCCGAGGGCCTTACAATGAGCAGTTCTTC. The chain combines TRBV10-2 with TRBJ2-1; a weak D match, TRBD2 (5 bases). Trimming took off 8 bases at V and 4 bases at J, with 12 bases between the two ends. The CDR3 has 13 residues. Germline V gives CDR1 WSHSY, CDR2 SAAADI.

This clone is a singleton in its sample. The junction departs from germline at one end; a sequencing error may be responsible. The J gene is TRBJ1-1, the V gene TRBV2, with D perhaps TRBD1 (5 bases). Germline loops: CDR1 SNHLY, CDR2 FYNNEI. This CDR3 is built from 13 residues. The CDR3 DNA sequence: TGTGCCAGCGGTGAGGGGAGAGGCACTGAAGCTTTCTTT. Translation gives CASGEGRGTEAFF.

The rearrangement joins TRBV11-2 to TRBJ1-1, with D uncertain. V lost 0 bases to trimming and J lost 11 bases, with 13 bases between them. CDR3 size: 13 residues. CDR1 and CDR2 (germline): SGHAT, FQNNGV. Written as DNA, the CDR3 is TGTGCCAGCAGCTTAGATTGGGCGAGACTCGCTTTCTTT. It is translated as CASSLDWARLAFF.

V gene TRBV6-2 or TRBV6-3 combines with J gene TRBJ1-5; 9 nucleotides agree with TRBD1. CDR1 is MNHEY and CDR2 is SVGEGT in the germline V gene. CDR3 length equals 17 residues. V shed 5 bases and J 2 bases; nucleotides not matched to a gene: 10. The CDR3 here is CASSDLETGGGNQPQHF. The CDR3 nucleotides read TGTGCCAGCAGTGACCTCGAGACAGGGGGTGGCAATCAGCCCCAGCATTTT.

CDR3 amino acids: CASSLDRDTQYF. The CDR3 nucleotides are TGCGCCAGCAGCTTGGATCGGGATACGCAGTATTTT. J is TRBJ2-3 and V is TRBV5-1, with no clear D. V was cut by 0 bases and J by 6 bases, with 5 bases left in between. Germline V CDR1 and CDR2: SGHRS, YFSETQ. The CDR3 contains 12 residues.

The chain combines TRBV6-4 with TRBJ2-2; 7 bases align to TRBD2. This CDR3 contains 14 residues. Germline-derived CDR1 and CDR2 are MRHNA and SNTAGT. The V gene end was trimmed by 4 bases and the J gene end by 3 bases; junction bases not matched to a gene: 2. CDR3 residues: CASSAGRDTGELFF. In DNA, the CDR3 is TGTGCCAGCAGTGCAGGGAGGGACACCGGGGAGCTGTTTTTT.

The chain carries TRBV14 and TRBJ1-2; the match to TRBD1 covers 9 bases. J lost 7 bases, V lost 1 base, and 7 bases had no gene match. Germline V gene lookup returns CDR1 SGHDN and CDR2 FVKESK. This CDR3 spans 15 amino acids. CDR3 in DNA: TGTGCCAGCAGCCAAGGCGGGACAGGGACCGGTGGCTACACCTTC. Translating it yields CASSQGGTGTGGYTF.

In this sample, this clone turned up a few times. The chain couples TRBV5-4 to TRBJ1-6; 9 positions match TRBD1. This CDR3 has 18 residues. CDR1 SGHNT and CDR2 YYREEE come from the germline V gene (reference sequence). The trim removed 1 base at V and 5 bases at J, leaving 10 bases unmatched. The CDR3 region has the DNA TGTGCCAGCAGCTTGCCCGGGACAGGGTCGGGAGATAATTCACCCCTCCACTTT. Amino acid sequence: CASSLPGTGSGDNSPLHF.

V gene TRBV5-6 combines with J gene TRBJ2-5; 7 nucleotides align to TRBD2. Germline loops: CDR1 SGHDT, CDR2 YYEEEE. This CDR3 is 14 amino acids long. The ends lost 4 bases at V and 5 bases at J; junction bases unmatched: 8. The CDR3 sequence is CASSLGLVGETQYF. The CDR3 DNA follows: TGTGCCAGCAGCCTTGGACTAGTTGGGGAGACCCAGTACTTC.

The J gene is TRBJ1-1, the V gene TRBV7-8; tentative D call: TRBD1 (5 bases). From germline, CDR1 is SGHVS and CDR2 FQNEAQ. Trimming removed 2 bases from V and 1 base from J, with 8 bases in between. This CDR3 spans 14 amino acids. CDR3 nucleotides: TGTGCCAGCAGCTTATCCGGGGCGAACACTGAAGCTTTCTTT. Protein: CASSLSGANTEAFF.

There are a few counts of this clone. The J gene is TRBJ1-2, the V gene TRBV5-1, with 7 bases that match TRBD1. V was clipped by 3 bases and J by 7 bases; unmatched bases: 6. The V gene's germline CDR1 is SGHRS and CDR2 YFSETQ. This CDR3 is built from 13 residues. The CDR3 bases are TGCGCCAGCAGCTCCGAGACAGGGTCTGGCTACACCTTC. This codes for CASSSETGSGYTF. Complete variable domain (other parts from reference TRBV5-1 and TRBJ1-2): KAGVTQTPRYLIKTRGQQVTLSCSPISGHRSVSWYQQTPGQGLQFLFEYFSETQRNKGNFPGRFSGRQFSNSRSEMNVSTLELGDSALYLCASSSETGSGYTFGSGTRLTVV.